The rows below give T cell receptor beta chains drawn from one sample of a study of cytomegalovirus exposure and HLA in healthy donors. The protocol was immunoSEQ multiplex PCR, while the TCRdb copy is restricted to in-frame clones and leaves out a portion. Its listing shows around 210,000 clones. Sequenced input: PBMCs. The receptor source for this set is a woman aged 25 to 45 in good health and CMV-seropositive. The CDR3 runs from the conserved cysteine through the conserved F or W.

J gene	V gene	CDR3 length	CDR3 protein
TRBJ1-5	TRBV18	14	CASSPDHRGQPQHF
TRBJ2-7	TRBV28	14	CASSHRGISYEQYF
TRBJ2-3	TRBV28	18	CASSFVLLGQGGTDTQYF
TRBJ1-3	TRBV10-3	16	CAISESTYNSGNTIYF
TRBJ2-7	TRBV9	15	CASSVGTRSSYEQYF
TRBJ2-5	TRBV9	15	CASSVGPSGQETQYF
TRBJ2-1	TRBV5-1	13	CASSLQSGHEQFF
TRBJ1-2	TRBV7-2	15	CASSDTFRGTDGYTF
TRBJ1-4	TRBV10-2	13	CASSEQGFEKLFF
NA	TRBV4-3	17	CASSQLKRQGSSYEQYF
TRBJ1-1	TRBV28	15	CASSLVGTVITEAFF
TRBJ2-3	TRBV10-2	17	CASSIISLAGGPDTQYF
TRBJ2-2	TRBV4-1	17	CASSQSPGTGGAGELFF
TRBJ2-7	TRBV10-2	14	CASSPLAGASEQYF
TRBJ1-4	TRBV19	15	CASNRQDATNEKLFF
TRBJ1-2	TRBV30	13	CAWRTESNYGYTF
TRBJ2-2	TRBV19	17	CASSIRRRGPGTGELFF
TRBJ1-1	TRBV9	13	CASSLTGSAEAFF
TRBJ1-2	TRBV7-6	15	CASSLPRDRVDGYTF
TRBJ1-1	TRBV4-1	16	CASSQDPDRGDTEAFF
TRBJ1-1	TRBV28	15	CASSFGGGPNTEAFF
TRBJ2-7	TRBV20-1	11	CSAEPGLVGYF
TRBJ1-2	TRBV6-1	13	CASSGQGPIHYTF
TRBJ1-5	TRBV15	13	CATSSGGNQPQHF
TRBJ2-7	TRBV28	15	CANSPAGTGDYEQYF
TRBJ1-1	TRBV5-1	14	CASSLKFGGAEAFF
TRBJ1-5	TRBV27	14	CASSPRGLVQPQHF
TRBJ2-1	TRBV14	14	CASSHGQGVREQFF
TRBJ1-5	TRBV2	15	CASSRQAYSNQPQHF
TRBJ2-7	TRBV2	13	CASSRTFSYEQYF
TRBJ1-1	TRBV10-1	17	CASSESSGRRTNTEAFF
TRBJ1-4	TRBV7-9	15	CASSPGAGVNEKLFF
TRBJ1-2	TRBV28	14	CAILDRGRNYGYTF
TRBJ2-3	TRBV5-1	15	CASSSGDLGTDTQYF
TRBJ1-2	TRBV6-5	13	CASSPREVDGYTF
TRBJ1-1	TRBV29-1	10	CSVGAPEAFF
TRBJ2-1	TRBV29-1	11	CSVDAGYEQFF
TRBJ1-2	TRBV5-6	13	CASSQTGALGYTF
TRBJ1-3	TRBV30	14	CAWSSGQSGNTIYF
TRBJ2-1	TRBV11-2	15	CASSLGGGPYNEQFF
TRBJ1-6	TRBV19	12	CAIGTGNSPLHF
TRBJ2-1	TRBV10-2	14	CASSEPSGGGKQFF
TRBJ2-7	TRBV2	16	CASSDPGALSSYEQYF
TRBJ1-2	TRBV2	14	CASTPGTGNYGYTF
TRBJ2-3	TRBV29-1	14	CSVDRGGRGDTQYF
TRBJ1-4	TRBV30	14	CAWTIQGANEKLFF
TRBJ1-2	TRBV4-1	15	CASSQGQGVDYGYTF
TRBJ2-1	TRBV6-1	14	CASSVGVSYNEQFF
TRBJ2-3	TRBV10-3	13	CATRSGVKDTQYF
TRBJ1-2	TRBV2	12	CASTRTGVGYTF
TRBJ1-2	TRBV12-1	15	CASSPSIGQTYGYTF
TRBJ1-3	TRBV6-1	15	CASSDREGAGNTIYF
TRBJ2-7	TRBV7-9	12	CASAGQHYEQYF
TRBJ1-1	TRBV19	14	CASSSQGVGTEAFF
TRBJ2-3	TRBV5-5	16	CASSKGLAGLTDTQYF
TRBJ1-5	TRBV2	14	CASSEGQGNQPQHF
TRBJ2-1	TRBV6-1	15	CASSEMVAGYNEQFF